One T cell receptor beta chain is described in this entry. Its specificity is not known. It was autoimmune disease history or systemic immunosuppression that excluded patients. Sequencing used immunoSEQ multiplex PCR; TCRdb keeps in-frame clones, though not all of them. The table lists 60,000 to 85,000 clones, approximately 80% of them singletons. The data were taken from a study of OX40 agonist ivuxolimab in advanced cancers. V lost 3 bases to trimming and J lost 11 bases; unmatched junction nucleotides: 11. Per the germline V gene, CDR1 is MGHRA and CDR2 is YSYEKL. CDR3 length: 15 residues. Whole-study findings and limits: Clonal expansion among partial responders at 0.1-3.0 mg/kg ranked near the lowest.

This specimen consisted of CD4+ or CD8+ T cells sorted from blood, obtained in a trial of the OX40 agonist ivuxolimab. V is TRBV4-1 and J is TRBJ1-4, with 8 bases fitting TRBD1. This TCR was sampled from an adult with an advanced solid tumor such as melanoma, head and neck, liver or kidney cancer. The DNA of the CDR3 is TGCGCCAGCAGCCAGCCGATCCGGACAGGGCGGAAACTGTTTTTT. Residues: CASSQPIRTGRKLFF.